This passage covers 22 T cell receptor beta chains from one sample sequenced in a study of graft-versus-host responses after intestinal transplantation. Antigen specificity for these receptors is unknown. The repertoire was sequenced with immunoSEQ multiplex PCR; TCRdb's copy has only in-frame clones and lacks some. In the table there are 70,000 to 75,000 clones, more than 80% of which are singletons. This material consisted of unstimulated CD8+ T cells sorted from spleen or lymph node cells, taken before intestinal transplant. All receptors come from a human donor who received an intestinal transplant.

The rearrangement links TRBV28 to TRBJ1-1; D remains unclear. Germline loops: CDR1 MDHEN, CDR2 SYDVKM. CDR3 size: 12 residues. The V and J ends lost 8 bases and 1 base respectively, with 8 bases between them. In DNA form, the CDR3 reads TGTGCCAGCGGTCTAGAGAACACTGAAGCTTTCTTT. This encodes CASGLENTEAFF.

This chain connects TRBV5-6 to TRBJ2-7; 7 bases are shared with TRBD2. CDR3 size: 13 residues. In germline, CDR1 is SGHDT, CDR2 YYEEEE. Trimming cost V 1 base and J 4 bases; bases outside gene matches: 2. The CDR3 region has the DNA TGTGCCAGCAGCTTGAGGCGGGGGTACGAGCAGTACTTC. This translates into CASSLRRGYEQYF.

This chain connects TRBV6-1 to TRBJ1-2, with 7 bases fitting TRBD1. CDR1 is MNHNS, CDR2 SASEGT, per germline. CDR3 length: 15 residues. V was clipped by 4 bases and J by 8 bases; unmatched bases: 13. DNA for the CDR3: TGTGCCAGCAGTGCCTATTCCACAGGGGAAGGAGGCTACACCTTC. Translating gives CASSAYSTGEGGYTF.

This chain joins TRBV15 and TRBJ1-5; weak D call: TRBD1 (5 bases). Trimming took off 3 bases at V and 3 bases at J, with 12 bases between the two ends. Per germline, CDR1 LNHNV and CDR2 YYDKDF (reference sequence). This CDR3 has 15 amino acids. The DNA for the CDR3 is TGTGCCACCAGCAGGGGACTTGACGACAATCAGCCCCAGCATTTT. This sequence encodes CATSRGLDDNQPQHF.

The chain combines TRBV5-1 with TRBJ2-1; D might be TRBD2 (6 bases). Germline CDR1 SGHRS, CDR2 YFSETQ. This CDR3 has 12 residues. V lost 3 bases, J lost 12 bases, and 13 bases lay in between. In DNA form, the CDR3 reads TGCGCCAGCAGCTGGCCCCCCGGGAGGCAGTTCTTC. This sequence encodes CASSWPPGRQFF.

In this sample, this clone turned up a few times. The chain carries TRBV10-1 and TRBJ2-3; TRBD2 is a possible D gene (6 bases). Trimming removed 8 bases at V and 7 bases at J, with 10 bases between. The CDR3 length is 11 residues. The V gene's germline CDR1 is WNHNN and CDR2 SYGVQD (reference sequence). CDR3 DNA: TGCGCCAGCGGAGGGGAAAATACGCAGTATTTT. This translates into CASGGENTQYF.

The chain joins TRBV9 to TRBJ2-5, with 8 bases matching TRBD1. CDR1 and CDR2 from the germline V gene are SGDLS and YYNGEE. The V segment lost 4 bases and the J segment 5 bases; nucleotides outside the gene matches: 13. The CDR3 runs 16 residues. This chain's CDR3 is CASSSEGTGASETQYF. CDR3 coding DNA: TGTGCCAGCAGCTCCGAAGGGACAGGCGCATCGGAGACCCAGTACTTC.

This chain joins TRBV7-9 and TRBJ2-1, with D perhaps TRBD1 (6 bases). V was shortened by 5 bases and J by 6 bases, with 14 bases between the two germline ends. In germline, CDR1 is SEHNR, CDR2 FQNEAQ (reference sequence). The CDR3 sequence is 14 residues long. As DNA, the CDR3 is TGTGCCAGCAGCCCCCCTGAGGGGGTCAATGAGCAGTTCTTC. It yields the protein CASSPPEGVNEQFF.

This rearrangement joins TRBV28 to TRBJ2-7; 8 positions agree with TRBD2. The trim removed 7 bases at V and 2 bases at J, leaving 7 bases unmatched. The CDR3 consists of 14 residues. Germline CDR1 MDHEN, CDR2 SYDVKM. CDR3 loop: CASTPRGGTYEQYF. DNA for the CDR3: TGTGCCAGCACCCCTCGGGGGGGCACCTACGAGCAGTACTTC.

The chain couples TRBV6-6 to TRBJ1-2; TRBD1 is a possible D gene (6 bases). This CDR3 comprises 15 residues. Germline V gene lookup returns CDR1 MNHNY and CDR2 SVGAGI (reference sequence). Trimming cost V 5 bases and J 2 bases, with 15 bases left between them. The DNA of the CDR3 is TGTGCCAGCAGTGAGCAACACAGGGTCAACTATGGCTACACCTTC. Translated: CASSEQHRVNYGYTF.

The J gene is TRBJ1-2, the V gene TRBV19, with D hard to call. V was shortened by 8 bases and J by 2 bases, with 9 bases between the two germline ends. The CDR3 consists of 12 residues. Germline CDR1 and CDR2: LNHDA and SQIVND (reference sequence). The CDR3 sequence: CASGAKNYGYTF. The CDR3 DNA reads TGTGCCAGTGGAGCGAAGAACTATGGCTACACCTTC.

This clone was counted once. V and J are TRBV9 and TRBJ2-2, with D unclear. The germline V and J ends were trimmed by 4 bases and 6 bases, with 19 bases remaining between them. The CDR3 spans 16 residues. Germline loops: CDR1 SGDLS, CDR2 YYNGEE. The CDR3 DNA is TGTGCCAGCAGCCCTCAAACACCCTACGGGTCCGGGGAGCTGTTTTTT. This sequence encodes CASSPQTPYGSGELFF.

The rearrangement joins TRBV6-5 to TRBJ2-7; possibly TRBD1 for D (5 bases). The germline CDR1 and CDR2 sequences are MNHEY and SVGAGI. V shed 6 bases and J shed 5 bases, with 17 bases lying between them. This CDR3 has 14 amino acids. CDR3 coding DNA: TGTGCCAGCAGCCAGACCCTCGACAGCCACGAGCAGTACTTC. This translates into CASSQTLDSHEQYF.

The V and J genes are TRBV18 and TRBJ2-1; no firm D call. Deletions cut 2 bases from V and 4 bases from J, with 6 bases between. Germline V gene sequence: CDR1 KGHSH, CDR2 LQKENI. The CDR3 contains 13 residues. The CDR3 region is CASSPRGYNEQFF. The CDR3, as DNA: TGTGCCAGCTCACCAAGAGGATACAATGAGCAGTTCTTC.

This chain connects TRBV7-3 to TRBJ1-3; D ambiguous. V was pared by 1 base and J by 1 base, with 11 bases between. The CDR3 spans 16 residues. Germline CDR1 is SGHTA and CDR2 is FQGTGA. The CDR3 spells CASSLKGRGSGNTIYF. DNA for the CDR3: TGTGCCAGCAGCTTAAAGGGCAGAGGGTCTGGAAACACCATATATTTT.

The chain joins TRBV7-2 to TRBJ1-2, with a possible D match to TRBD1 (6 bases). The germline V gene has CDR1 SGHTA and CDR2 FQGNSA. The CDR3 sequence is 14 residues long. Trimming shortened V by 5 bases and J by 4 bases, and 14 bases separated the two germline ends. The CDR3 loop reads CASSRTTGIYGYTF. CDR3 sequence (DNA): TGTGCCAGCAGCAGGACAACAGGGATCTATGGCTACACCTTC.

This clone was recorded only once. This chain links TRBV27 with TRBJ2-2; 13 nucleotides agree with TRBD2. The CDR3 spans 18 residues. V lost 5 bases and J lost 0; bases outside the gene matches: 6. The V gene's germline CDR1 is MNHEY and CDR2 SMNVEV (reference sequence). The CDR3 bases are TGTGCCAGCAGTCCGCGACTAGCGGGGGGCCCGAACACCGGGGAGCTGTTTTTT. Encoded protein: CASSPRLAGGPNTGELFF.

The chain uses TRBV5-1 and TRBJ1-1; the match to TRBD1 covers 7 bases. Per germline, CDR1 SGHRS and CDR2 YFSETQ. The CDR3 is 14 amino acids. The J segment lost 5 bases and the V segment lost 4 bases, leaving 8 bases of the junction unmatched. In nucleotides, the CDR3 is TGCGCCAGCAGCCCCGGGACAGAGTGGACTGAAGCTTTCTTT. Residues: CASSPGTEWTEAFF.

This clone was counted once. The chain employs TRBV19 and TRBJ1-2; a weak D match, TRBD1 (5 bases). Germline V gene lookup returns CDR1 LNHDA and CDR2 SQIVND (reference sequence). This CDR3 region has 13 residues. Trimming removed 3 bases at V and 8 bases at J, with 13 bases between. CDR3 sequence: CASSITGLYGYTF. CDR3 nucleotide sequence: TGTGCCAGTAGTATTACGGGACTCTACGGCTACACCTTC.

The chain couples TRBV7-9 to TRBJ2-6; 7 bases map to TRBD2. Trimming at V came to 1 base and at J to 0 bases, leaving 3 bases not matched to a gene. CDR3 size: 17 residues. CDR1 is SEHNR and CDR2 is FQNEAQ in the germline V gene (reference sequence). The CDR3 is CASSLGGGGSGANVLTF. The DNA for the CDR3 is TGTGCCAGCAGCTTAGGTGGCGGGGGCTCTGGGGCCAACGTCCTGACTTTC.

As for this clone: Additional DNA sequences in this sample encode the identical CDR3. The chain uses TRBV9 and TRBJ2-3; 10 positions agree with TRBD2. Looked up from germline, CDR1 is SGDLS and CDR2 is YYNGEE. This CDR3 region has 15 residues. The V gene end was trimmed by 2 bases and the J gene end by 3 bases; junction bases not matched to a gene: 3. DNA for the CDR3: TGTGCCAGCAGCGTGAGCGGGGGGGTAACAGATACGCAGTATTTT. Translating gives CASSVSGGVTDTQYF.

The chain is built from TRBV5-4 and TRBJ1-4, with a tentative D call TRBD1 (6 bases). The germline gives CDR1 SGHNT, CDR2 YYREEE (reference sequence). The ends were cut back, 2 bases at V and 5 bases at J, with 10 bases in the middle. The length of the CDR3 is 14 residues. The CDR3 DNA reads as TGTGCCAGCAGCTTTGACAGGCAAAATGAAAAACTGTTTTTT. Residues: CASSFDRQNEKLFF.